This TCR beta chain appears in the sequencing data of a study of CDR3 diversity in severe acne. The CDR3 length is 19 residues. The V and J ends lost 1 base and 2 bases, in that order; junction bases with no gene match: 10. Per the germline V gene, CDR1 is SNHLY and CDR2 is FYNNEI. TCRdb used MiXCR to reprocess the PCR reads, holding one entry per CDR3 protein. The sample has fewer than 100,000 distinct CDR3 sequences; 45% to 60% are singletons. This clonotype has just a few counts. The receptor was isolated from a male donor in good health, without acne. Sequencing was carried out using blood. The genes are TRBV2 and TRBJ2-5; 13 bases are shared with TRBD2. The CDR3 sequence: CASSEGGLAGPQTQETQYF. The CDR3 DNA is TGTGCCAGCAGTGAAGGGGGACTAGCGGGACCACAGACGCAAGAGACCCAGTACTTC.